This entry features one TCR beta chain sequence. There are a few counts of this clonotype. Which antigen it targets is not known. Per-base qualities were not stored, and no clone one base away is much larger. Library method: PCR. This sample was sequenced with an Illumina HiSeq 2500. To reduce PCR and sequencing biases, unique molecular identifiers were built into the TCR beta cDNA libraries. About 500,000 cDNA molecules were obtained for every 1 to 10 million input T cells, so each molecule roughly corresponded to one T cell. Patient libraries were prepared and sequenced with the same protocol used for the earlier healthy control dataset. Within a given batch, samples were prepared together, multiplexed and sequenced on the same HiSeq lane. Regarding the original processing steps: MIGEC handled the raw barcoded reads, throwing out single-read molecular identifier groups before consensus assembly and CDR3 extraction. VDJtools was used for post-analysis of the clonotype tables, and diversity was normalized by down-sampling every dataset to the size of the smallest sample. Repertoire overlap clustering matched CDR3 amino acid but not nucleotide sequences to correct batch-related cross-sample contamination. The public reads were run again by TCRdb, first through fastp at Q25 and then through MiXCR, and only productive beta chains were kept. Identical CDR3 protein sequences are pooled into one entry, listed with their most common genes and DNA. TCRdb, not the authors, supplied the V and J calls. The sample records roughly 540,000 distinct CDR3 sequences, around 31% of which are singletons. Clones ranked in the top ten supply around 6.1% of the sample.

This entry belongs to a study of post-analysis software for immune sequencing data (dated by TCRdb to about 2015). Concerning the study at large: The recorded disease courses included relapsing-remitting, secondary progressive and progressive-relapsing multiple sclerosis, and some patients had no subtype annotation. The patient repertoires were set against about eleven previously published healthy control repertoires from donors whose ages ranged from about 6 to 26 years. A subset of samples was prepared in parallel using single-end sample barcoding, then pooled and co-amplified after Illumina adapter ligation.

General conclusions and limits of the study: The control group was slightly older than the multiple sclerosis patient group. Significantly lower normalized Chao1 diversity was found in multiple sclerosis patients than in controls, suggesting substantial peripheral T-cell clonal expansion. Significantly higher frequencies in patients than in controls were found for roughly five TRBV segments, including TRBV5-6, TRBV5-1 and TRBV20-1. When samples were clustered directly using the F measure, samples prepared in the same batch co-clustered strongly, which prompted a batch-effect correction.

The CDR3 covers 15 residues, taking in both the cysteine and the phenylalanine. The only DNA kept is the CDR3, 45 bases in frame from the first base. The germline V gene provides CDR1 SGHTA and CDR2 FQGNSA. V has 5 bases trimmed and J has 2 bases trimmed; junction bases matching no gene number 7. To demonstrate the VDJtools post-analysis software, TCR beta repertoires were profiled from the peripheral blood of about 14 young patients with multiple sclerosis. The multiple sclerosis patients were children and adolescents ranging in age from about 6 to 16 years. This sequence was found in a girl aged 2 to 17 with multiple sclerosis. The sequenced sample was blood. The rearranged segments are TRBV7-2 and TRBJ1-2; 8 bases in the middle match TRBD1. This receptor has the CDR3 CASSPTRGPNYGYTF. In nucleotide form, the sequence is TGTGCCAGCAGCCCCACCAGGGGGCCCAACTATGGCTACACCTTC.